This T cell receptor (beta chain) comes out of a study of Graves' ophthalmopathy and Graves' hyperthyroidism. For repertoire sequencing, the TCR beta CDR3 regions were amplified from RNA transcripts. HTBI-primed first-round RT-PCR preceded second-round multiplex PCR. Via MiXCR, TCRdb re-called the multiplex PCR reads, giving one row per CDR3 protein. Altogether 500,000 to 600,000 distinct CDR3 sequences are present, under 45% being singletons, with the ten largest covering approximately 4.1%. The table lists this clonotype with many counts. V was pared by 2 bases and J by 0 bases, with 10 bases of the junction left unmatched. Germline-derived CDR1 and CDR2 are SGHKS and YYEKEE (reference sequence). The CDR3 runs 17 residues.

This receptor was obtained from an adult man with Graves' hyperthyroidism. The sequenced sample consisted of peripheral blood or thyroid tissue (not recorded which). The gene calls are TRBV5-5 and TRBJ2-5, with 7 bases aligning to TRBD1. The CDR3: CASSFTITDRHQETQYF. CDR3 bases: TGTGCCAGCAGCTTCACCATTACGGACAGGCACCAAGAGACCCAGTACTTC.